The T cell receptor (beta chain) under discussion was sequenced for a study of T-cell reconstitution after alpha-beta-depleted transplantation in children. This clonotype was recorded at least ten times. Unique molecular identifiers were incorporated into the prepared TCRbeta library. TCRdb re-called the PCR reads through MiXCR, storing one row per CDR3 protein. The sample yields around 400,000 distinct CDR3 sequences, approximately 11% seen once. Germline CDR1 MNHNS, CDR2 SASEGT. This CDR3 region has 14 residues. V lost 6 bases and J 10 bases, leaving 16 bases between the germline ends. The material sequenced was PBMCs from the stem cell graft donor, taken from the stem cell graft. The rearrangement links TRBV6-1 to TRBJ1-6; D is unresolved. The receptor was derived from a human donor who donated a stem cell graft to a child with acute myeloid leukemia. The CDR3 protein is CASSLGGDSSPLHF. The CDR3 DNA reads as TGTGCCAGCAGCTTGGGTGGGGATTCGTCACCCCTCCACTTT.